A selection of T cell receptor beta chains follows, all from one sample in a study of post-analysis software for immune sequencing data. From the PCR reads, TCRdb called clonotypes with MiXCR, one entry per CDR3 protein. The table lists hundreds of thousands of distinct CDR3 sequences, roughly 38% of them singletons. Sequenced input: blood. The source is a girl between 10 and 17 years old with multiple sclerosis. Each CDR3 is given with its conserved first and last residue. Fields, in order: D gene, V gene, clone size, J gene, CDR3 protein, CDR3 DNA. The D gene is left open where the match is weak. For some rows the clone size is stated as once, few or many, or as a class when expanded; others skip it.

d_call: NA; v_call: TRBV12-3/TRBV12-4; clone_size: few; j_call: TRBJ1-5; cdr3_aa: CASSGGPHNQPQHF; cdr3_nt: TGTGCCAGCAGTGGGGGGCCGCACAATCAGCCCCAGCATTTT
d_call: TRBD2; v_call: TRBV6-5; clone_size: NA; j_call: TRBJ2-1; cdr3_aa: CASARAGKGNEQFF; cdr3_nt: TGTGCCAGCGCCCGAGCGGGGAAGGGGAATGAGCAGTTCTTC
d_call: TRBD1; v_call: TRBV7-9; clone_size: few; j_call: TRBJ2-7; cdr3_aa: CASSGDSLSYEQYF; cdr3_nt: TGTGCCAGCAGCGGGGACAGCTTATCTTACGAGCAGTACTTC
d_call: NA; v_call: TRBV29-1; clone_size: many; j_call: TRBJ1-2; cdr3_aa: CSVEDRLGIAYGYTF; cdr3_nt: TGCAGCGTTGAAGATCGTCTGGGGATAGCCTATGGCTACACCTTC
d_call: TRBD1; v_call: TRBV29-1; clone_size: NA; j_call: TRBJ2-5; cdr3_aa: CSVVVTGNLETQYF; cdr3_nt: TGCAGCGTTGTAGTGACAGGGAATCTGGAGACCCAGTACTTC
d_call: NA; v_call: TRBV15; clone_size: NA; j_call: TRBJ1-2; cdr3_aa: CATSSDTGYYGYTF; cdr3_nt: TGTGCCACCAGCAGTGACACAGGGTACTATGGCTACACCTTC
d_call: NA; v_call: TRBV20-1; clone_size: few; j_call: TRBJ2-1; cdr3_aa: CSAPNSPYNEQFF; cdr3_nt: TGCAGTGCTCCAAATAGCCCCTACAATGAGCAGTTCTTC
d_call: TRBD1; v_call: TRBV7-2; clone_size: NA; j_call: TRBJ2-1; cdr3_aa: CASSLATGVGYNEQFF; cdr3_nt: TGTGCCAGCAGCTTAGCGACAGGGGTCGGATACAATGAGCAGTTCTTC
d_call: NA; v_call: TRBV19; clone_size: few; j_call: TRBJ2-3; cdr3_aa: CASSPGTSLGDTQYF; cdr3_nt: TGTGCCAGTAGTCCCGGGACTTCCTTAGGCGATACGCAGTATTTT
d_call: NA; v_call: TRBV27; clone_size: NA; j_call: TRBJ2-7; cdr3_aa: CASSPPYGEQYF; cdr3_nt: TGTGCCAGCAGTCCCCCTTATGGGGAGCAGTACTTC
d_call: NA; v_call: TRBV5-1; clone_size: once; j_call: TRBJ2-1; cdr3_aa: CASSWRLFNEQFF; cdr3_nt: TGCGCCAGCAGCTGGCGTCTATTCAATGAGCAGTTCTTC